The TCR beta chain described here comes from a study of blood T cell repertoires in COVID-19. The junction had 3 bases not matched to a gene; V was cut back by 4 bases and J by 5 bases. Germline V gives CDR1 SNHLY, CDR2 FYNNEI. The CDR3 is made up of 15 amino acids. Profiled with immunoSEQ multiplex PCR; TCRdb holds only in-frame clones, not every one. Of 50,000 to 55,000 clones detected, under 90% appear once; the ten largest clones hold less than 15%. The rearrangement joins TRBV2 to TRBJ1-6; TRBD1 agrees at 9 bases. Sequenced: peripheral blood. This TCR came from a man aged 70 or older with acute or convalescent COVID-19. In nucleotides, the CDR3 is TGTGCCAGCAGTGCCGGACAGGGGAATAATTCACCCCTCCACTTT. Protein: CASSAGQGNNSPLHF. The complete variable domain, with remaining parts taken from reference TRBV2 and TRBJ1-6, reads EPEVTQTPSHQVTQMGQEVILRCVPISNHLYFYWYRQILGQKVEFLVSFYNNEISEKSEIFDDQFSVERPDGSNFTLKIRSTKLEDSAMYFCASSAGQGNNSPLHFGNGTRLTVT.